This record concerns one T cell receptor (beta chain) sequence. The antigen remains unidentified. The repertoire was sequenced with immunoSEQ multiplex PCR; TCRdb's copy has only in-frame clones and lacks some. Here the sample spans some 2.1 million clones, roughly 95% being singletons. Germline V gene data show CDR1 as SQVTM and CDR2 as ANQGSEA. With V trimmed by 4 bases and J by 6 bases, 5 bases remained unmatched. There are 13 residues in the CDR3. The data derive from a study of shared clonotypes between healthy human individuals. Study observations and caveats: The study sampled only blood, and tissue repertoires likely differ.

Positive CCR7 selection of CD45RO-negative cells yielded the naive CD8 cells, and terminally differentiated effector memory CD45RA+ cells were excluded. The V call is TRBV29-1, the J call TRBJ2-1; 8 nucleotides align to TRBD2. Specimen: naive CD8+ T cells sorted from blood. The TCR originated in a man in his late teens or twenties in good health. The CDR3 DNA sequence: TGCAGCGTTGTAGGACTAGCAACCAATGAGCAGTTCTTC. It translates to CSVVGLATNEQFF.